The 30 T cell receptor beta chains in this list originate from one sample, sequenced in a study of T cells in Graves' hyperthyroidism and ophthalmopathy. Amplification yielded TCR beta CDR3 regions, with RNA transcripts as the source. TCR CDR3 underwent first-round RT-PCR with the HTBI primer set. One entry per CDR3 protein, called by TCRdb with MiXCR from the multiplex PCR reads. This sample has a few hundred thousand distinct CDR3 sequences, with around 14% found just once. Specimen: blood. These receptors all stem from a woman aged 25 to 45 with Graves' hyperthyroidism.

This clonotype was seen ten or more times. The V and J genes are TRBV12-3 or TRBV12-4 and TRBJ2-1, with 10 positions matching TRBD2. J was trimmed by 8 bases and V by 1 base; bases with no gene match: 8. This CDR3 has 16 residues. CDR3 DNA: TGTGCCAGCAGTTTAGTTCTAGCGGGAGTGTTCGATGAGCAGTTCTTC. Amino acids: CASSLVLAGVFDEQFF.

This clonotype occurred many times. This rearrangement joins TRBV2 to TRBJ2-1; 12 bases agree with TRBD2. V dropped 6 bases and J dropped 6; count of bases not matched to a gene: 9. This CDR3 spans 16 amino acids. In germline, CDR1 is SNHLY, CDR2 FYNNEI. The CDR3 DNA is TGTGCCAGCAGAAAGACGGGACTAGCGGGCATCAATGAGCAGTTCTTC. It is translated as CASRKTGLAGINEQFF.

V and J are TRBV20-1 and TRBJ2-7; D unclear. Germline V gene sequence: CDR1 DFQATT, CDR2 SNEGSKA (reference sequence). The length of the CDR3 is 11 residues. Trimming took off 5 bases at V and 2 bases at J, with 7 bases between the two ends. CDR3 amino acids: CSAYQAYEQYF. The CDR3 DNA reads as TGCAGTGCTTACCAGGCCTACGAGCAGTACTTC.

This clonotype was counted many times. The CDR3 coding sequence is TGTGCCAGCAAGTCCGGACAGGGGACGCGTGGCTATGGCTACACCTTC. It encodes CASKSGQGTRGYGYTF. J is TRBJ1-2 and V is TRBV6-1, with TRBD1 matching over 9 bases. The CDR3 totals 16 residues. V shed 7 bases, J shed 4 bases, and the junction held 13 bases outside the gene matches. Germline assignment: CDR1 MNHNS and CDR2 SASEGT.

The chain is built from TRBV6-1 and TRBJ1-1, with 7 bases identical to TRBD1. Germline CDR1 is MNHNS and CDR2 is SASEGT. This CDR3 region has 14 residues. Losses at the gene ends were 6 bases for V and 3 bases for J; bases not matched to a gene: 7. The CDR3 loop reads CASRVPGGHTEAFF. CDR3 in DNA: TGTGCCAGCAGGGTACCAGGGGGACACACTGAAGCTTTCTTT.

This clonotype was seen at least ten times. The chain couples TRBV11-2 to TRBJ2-1; 11 bases are a match to TRBD2. The length of the CDR3 is 16 residues. Germline V gene data show CDR1 as SGHAT and CDR2 as FQNNGV. Germline trimming cut 0 bases from V and 6 bases from J; bases unmatched to any gene: 4. As DNA, the CDR3 is TGTGCCAGCAGCTTAGACGGACTAGCGGGTGGCAATGAGCAGTTCTTC. Translated: CASSLDGLAGGNEQFF.

The chain joins TRBV13 to TRBJ2-5, with 7 nucleotides matching TRBD1. The ends lost 1 base at V and 7 bases at J; junction bases unmatched: 9. The CDR3 length is 15 residues. Germline V gene sequence: CDR1 PRHDT, CDR2 FYEKMQ (reference sequence). This chain's CDR3 is CASSLETGALGTQYF. The CDR3 coding sequence is TGTGCCAGCAGCTTAGAAACAGGGGCCCTGGGGACCCAGTACTTC.

This chain joins TRBV2 and TRBJ1-1, with D perhaps TRBD1 (6 bases). The CDR3 is 15 amino acids. The V end was cut by 2 bases, the J end by 6 bases, with 16 bases between. CDR1 and CDR2 (germline): SNHLY, FYNNEI. In DNA form, the CDR3 reads TGTGCCAGCAGTGAAAGACAGGAGATGGGGTCTGAAGCTTTCTTT. This codes for CASSERQEMGSEAFF.

This chain connects TRBV20-1 to TRBJ2-1; 11 bases align to TRBD2. Germline CDR1 is DFQATT and CDR2 is SNEGSKA (reference sequence). This CDR3 is 16 amino acids long. V gave up 6 bases and J gave up 0 bases; unmatched junction bases: 7. In DNA, the CDR3 is TGCAGTGCGACGACGGGGACTAGCGGCTCCTACAATGAGCAGTTCTTC. Encoded protein: CSATTGTSGSYNEQFF.

This chain joins TRBV6-2 or TRBV6-3 and TRBJ2-7; D gene ambiguous. Germline loops: CDR1 MNHEY, CDR2 SVGEGT. The CDR3 is made up of 13 amino acids. V was clipped by 8 bases and J by 6 bases, with 17 bases between them. The CDR3 DNA reads TGTGCCAGCGCCGGACCTACTACGGGCGAGCAGTACTTC. It is translated as CASAGPTTGEQYF.

This clonotype was recorded a few times. The V gene is TRBV12-3 or TRBV12-4, the J gene TRBJ2-7, with D tentatively TRBD2 (5 bases). There are 14 residues in the CDR3. Trimming shortened V by 6 bases and J by 4 bases, and 16 bases separated the two germline ends. CDR3 coding DNA: TGTGCCAGCAGCCCCCAAGGGAGTGGATACGAGCAGTACTTC. It codes for CASSPQGSGYEQYF.

The table lists this clonotype with many counts. The chain is built from TRBV5-1 and TRBJ2-3; weak D call: TRBD1 (5 bases). Trimming removed 4 bases at V and 2 bases at J, with 11 bases between. The CDR3 totals 14 residues. Germline V gene data show CDR1 as SGHRS and CDR2 as YFSETQ. CDR3 sequence (DNA): TGCGCCAGCAGCCAGGGCACTTCCACAGATACGCAGTATTTT. Its protein is CASSQGTSTDTQYF.

This clonotype was recorded many times. The chain employs TRBV20-1 and TRBJ2-7; TRBD1 or TRBD2 may be the D gene (7 bases each). Trimming took 6 bases from V and 4 from J, leaving 13 bases between them. Germline V lookup: CDR1 DFQATT, CDR2 SNEGSKA (reference sequence). This CDR3 spans 12 amino acids. The chain's CDR3 is CSANRGGYEQYF. CDR3 bases: TGCAGTGCAAACAGGGGAGGGTACGAGCAGTACTTC.

This clonotype was detected many times. The rearrangement links TRBV10-3 to TRBJ1-5, with D possibly being TRBD1 (6 bases). The CDR3 sequence is 14 residues long. The V gene's germline CDR1 is ENHRY and CDR2 SYGVKD. With 11 bases removed from V and 9 bases from J, the gap between germline ends came to 23 bases. Here the CDR3 DNA reads TGTGCCCCAAAAGGGACATGGAATGCGTTGCCCCAGCATTTT. Protein: CAPKGTWNALPQHF.

A few counts support this clonotype. The chain combines TRBV12-3 or TRBV12-4 with TRBJ2-3; 10 bases align to TRBD2. This CDR3 contains 17 residues. V trimming: 3 bases; J trimming: 1 base; junction bases outside the gene matches: 7. CDR3: CASSFQAGGPGTDTQYF. Written as DNA, the CDR3 is TGTGCCAGCAGTTTTCAAGCGGGAGGGCCCGGCACAGATACGCAGTATTTT.

This clonotype was recorded many times. The V call is TRBV30, the J call TRBJ1-1; maybe TRBD1 (5 bases). The CDR3 consists of 14 residues. Germline values: CDR1 GTSNPN, CDR2 SVGIG (reference sequence). V gave up 4 bases and J gave up 5 bases, with 17 bases separating them. CDR3 amino acids: CAWTHRGRVTEAFF. The CDR3 bases are TGTGCCTGGACCCACCGAGGCAGGGTGACTGAAGCTTTCTTT. The whole variable domain, remainder taken from reference TRBV30 and TRBJ1-1, is SQTIHQWPATLVQPVGSPLSLECTVEGTSNPNLYWYRQAAGRGLQLLFYSVGIGQISSEVPQNLSASRPQDRQFILSSKKLLLSDSGFYLCAWTHRGRVTEAFFGQGTRLTVV.

The chain recombines TRBV7-3 with TRBJ2-6; D unresolved. Germline V CDR1 and CDR2: SGHTA, FQGTGA. The CDR3 covers 13 residues. The germline V and J ends were trimmed by 2 bases and 9 bases, with 8 bases remaining between them. CDR3 bases: TGTGCCAGCAGCTTAGGGCCCAACAACGTCCTGACTTTC. This gives the protein CASSLGPNNVLTF.

In this sample, this clonotype turned up a few times. J is TRBJ2-3 and V is TRBV6-1; D perhaps matches TRBD2 (6 bases). Trimming left V 0 bases short and J 2 bases short, with 15 bases between. CDR3 length: 17 residues. Germline-derived CDR1 and CDR2 are MNHNS and SASEGT. The CDR3 loop reads CASSEAGTLGTTDTQYF. The CDR3 nucleotides are TGTGCCAGCAGTGAAGCGGGGACTCTAGGAACCACAGATACGCAGTATTTT.

J is TRBJ2-1 and V is TRBV27; D ambiguous. Per the germline V gene, CDR1 is MNHEY and CDR2 is SMNVEV (reference sequence). V was pared by 3 bases and J by 10 bases, with 10 bases between. This CDR3 has 12 amino acids. CDR3 sequence reads: CASSFQQQEQFF. In DNA form, the CDR3 reads TGTGCCAGCAGTTTTCAACAGCAAGAGCAGTTCTTC.

The J gene is TRBJ2-7, the V gene TRBV6-1; TRBD1 is a possible D gene (6 bases). Germline V lookup: CDR1 MNHNS, CDR2 SASEGT. The CDR3 is made up of 15 amino acids. V was trimmed by 5 bases and J by 3 bases, leaving 17 bases between them. The CDR3 bases are TGTGCCAGCAGTCACGGACAGAGGATAAACTACGAGCAGTACTTC. Translated, it gives CASSHGQRINYEQYF.

Concerning this clonotype: A much larger clone lies a single base off, so this may be a read error. The rearrangement uses TRBV7-3 and TRBJ1-5; D is unclear. The germline V gene has CDR1 SGHTA and CDR2 FQGTGA. The V end lost 2 bases, the J end lost 2 bases, and 10 bases lay between the germline ends. The CDR3 totals 15 residues. The CDR3 nucleotides are TGTGCCAGCAGCTTAGGCGACACCCGCAATCAGCCCCAGCATTTT. It translates to CASSLGDTRNQPQHF.

The J gene is TRBJ2-1, the V gene TRBV24-1; no reliable D call. Between the trimmed V and J ends, which lost 10 bases and 7 bases, there was a span of 10 bases. Germline-derived CDR1 and CDR2 are KGHDR and SFDVKD. The CDR3 runs 11 residues. CDR3 in amino acids: CATARLNEQFF. CDR3 nucleotide sequence: TGTGCCACGGCGCGGTTGAATGAGCAGTTCTTC.

This clonotype has at least ten counts. This sequence joins TRBV28 and TRBJ2-4; 9 nucleotides agree with TRBD2. This CDR3 comprises 15 residues. Germline trimming cut 4 bases from V and 8 bases from J; bases unmatched to any gene: 9. The germline CDR1 and CDR2 sequences are MDHEN and SYDVKM. CDR3 DNA sequence: TGTGCCAGCAGTTCCCGACGGACTAGCGAATACATTCAGTACTTC. Amino acid sequence: CASSSRRTSEYIQYF.

Many counts were recorded for this clonotype. The V gene is TRBV6-1, the J gene TRBJ2-7; D is tentatively TRBD1 or TRBD2 (7 bases each). CDR1 is MNHNS, CDR2 SASEGT, per germline. Trimming cost V 6 bases and J 3 bases, with 18 bases left between them. The CDR3 loop spans 15 amino acids. The CDR3 bases are TGTGCCAGCAGCGCAGGGGGGGCTAGCAGCTACGAGCAGTACTTC. The encoded protein is CASSAGGASSYEQYF.

This clonotype was detected ten times or more. This rearrangement joins TRBV20-1 to TRBJ1-1; 7 bases map to TRBD1. This CDR3 is 11 amino acids long. Trimming cost V 6 bases and J 8 bases; bases outside gene matches: 6. CDR1 is DFQATT, CDR2 SNEGSKA, per germline (reference sequence). CDR3 sequence reads: CSAPDRNEAFF. For the CDR3, the DNA is TGCAGTGCCCCGGACAGGAACGAAGCTTTCTTT.

This clonotype was counted a few times. This chain uses TRBV15 with TRBJ2-7; 14 bases map to TRBD2. Germline CDR1 and CDR2: LNHNV and YYDKDF (reference sequence). This CDR3 has 17 residues. After removal of 5 bases from V and 0 bases from J, the junction contained 6 bases not matched to a gene. The CDR3 DNA reads TGTGCCACCAGCCAGGGACTAGCGGGGGACAGCTCCTACGAGCAGTACTTC. It yields the protein CATSQGLAGDSSYEQYF.

This chain uses TRBV20-1 with TRBJ2-7; the match to TRBD2 covers 12 bases. The CDR3 spans 14 residues. V shed 3 bases, J shed 5 bases, and the junction held 5 bases outside the gene matches. CDR1 and CDR2 (germline): DFQATT, SNEGSKA (reference sequence). CDR3 bases: TGCAGTGCTAGGACTAGCGGGAGTGGGCACGAGCAGTACTTC. Translation gives CSARTSGSGHEQYF.

This clonotype has just a few counts. The rearrangement links TRBV19 to TRBJ1-1; no reliable D call. The CDR3 runs to 14 residues. Germline CDR1 reads LNHDA; CDR2 reads SQIVND (reference sequence). The V gene lost 3 bases and the J gene lost 3 bases, with 11 bases spanning the gap. The CDR3: CASSMLWGDTEAFF. DNA of the CDR3: TGTGCCAGTAGTATGTTGTGGGGAGACACTGAAGCTTTCTTT.

This clonotype was found many times. The J gene is TRBJ2-2, the V gene TRBV7-9; perhaps TRBD1 as D (6 bases). V was trimmed by 4 bases and J by 6 bases, leaving 18 bases between them. This CDR3 spans 16 amino acids. Germline CDR1 SEHNR, CDR2 FQNEAQ (reference sequence). The DNA for the CDR3 is TGTGCCAGCAGCTCACGCGGCAGGGGATTCTCCGGGGAGCTGTTTTTT. It codes for CASSSRGRGFSGELFF.

This clonotype was detected a few times. The rearrangement uses TRBV20-1 and TRBJ2-7; D might be TRBD1 (5 bases). The CDR3 sequence is 12 residues long. V was shortened by 2 bases and J by 5 bases, with 10 bases between the two germline ends. From germline, CDR1 is DFQATT and CDR2 SNEGSKA (reference sequence). DNA of the CDR3: TGCAGTGCTAGATACAGGTCCGACGAGCAGTACTTC. Translating it yields CSARYRSDEQYF.